This T cell receptor beta chain was profiled in a study of Ad26.COV2.S vaccination and SARS-CoV-2 variants. Treatment specified: around 19 received Ad26.COV2.S at low or high dose, single or two shots; about 5 received placebo; per-sample allocation not given. Vaccine and placebo recipients were sampled on day 63 after the first injection. Sequencing used immunoSEQ multiplex PCR; TCRdb keeps in-frame clones, though not all of them. Of about 440,000 clones listed, 90% are singletons. CDR1 and CDR2 from the germline V gene are SGHAT and FQNNGV. This CDR3 region has 13 residues. The V end was cut by 2 bases, the J end by 6 bases, with 8 bases between.

The sequence was obtained from a person between 18 and 65 years old who received the Ad26.COV2.S COVID-19 vaccine or a placebo. This material consisted of peripheral blood, taken in a trial of Ad26.COV2.S vaccine versus placebo. The V gene is TRBV11-2, the J gene TRBJ2-1; D unresolved. Here the CDR3 DNA reads TGTGCCAGCAGCTTATATAGCCTCAATGAGCAGTTCTTC. This sequence encodes CASSLYSLNEQFF.